This T cell receptor (beta chain) was sequenced during a study of T cells in Graves' hyperthyroidism and ophthalmopathy (dated by TCRdb to the late 2010s). At the level of the whole study: Peripheral blood samples were taken at the time of initial diagnosis, prior to any treatment. To identify TCR V-J signatures that set the groups apart, the researchers used a discovery cohort of about a hundred patients, made up of fewer than 50 with Graves' ophthalmopathy and 55 to 65 with stable Graves' hyperthyroidism. Whether ophthalmopathy could be predicted prospectively was tested in an independent validation cohort made up of roughly 20 hyperthyroidism patients plus 17 patients who later progressed to ophthalmopathy. The approximately 100 discovery patients were divided at random into training and test sets in a 7:3 ratio. Thyroid tissue and blood T-cell repertoires from about six Graves' hyperthyroidism patients were also compared in the study. After blood sampling, hyperthyroidism patients were treated with methimazole at a starting dose of 30 mg daily, and ophthalmopathy patients were treated with high-dose intravenous methylprednisolone. The paper reports TCR Vbeta CDR3 sequencing of 135 peripheral blood samples: under 45 ophthalmopathy, some 80 hyperthyroidism and roughly 17 progressor patients.

The TCR beta CDR3 regions were amplified from the RNA transcripts. For the first round of RT-PCR on the TCR CDR3, the HTBI primer set was used together with the Qiagen OneStep RT-PCR kit. A second multiplex PCR round built the libraries, followed by size selection and purification. Sequencing of the libraries was done on an Illumina HiSeq2000 using paired-end 100 bp reads. The authors processed their data as follows. SOAPnuke was used to process the raw data, throwing out any read that contained adapters or uncalled bases, had a mean Phred below 15, or lacked an exact constant-primer or identifier match. COPE v1.2.5 was used to merge the high-quality paired reads, and each unique nucleotide sequence was defined as a clonotype. Clonotypes were aligned to IMGT TRBV, TRBD and TRBJ reference segments using MiTCR v1.1. Analysis was restricted to V-J combinations with a frequency above 0.0001, which covered 99.2% of repertoires. A TCS score was defined as the ratio between F50 (clonal expansion) and ExV (chaos), using BLOSUM62-based TCRdist between CDR3 peptides within each V-J. Welch's t-statistics and random forest reduced just over 500 V-J features to 13, which were used in a naive Bayes classifier (R e1071). TCRdb reprocessing: public reads trimmed at Q25 with fastp, clones called with MiXCR, in-frame beta chains kept. Every CDR3 protein is listed once, alongside the most common genes and DNA of its rows. These V and J calls derive from TCRdb rather than the authors' analysis. Counted in this sample were approximately 430,000 distinct CDR3 sequences; 14% to 15% of them appeared once. Roughly 13% of the sample belongs to the ten largest clones.

What the authors observed across the whole study: During validation, the model predicted progression to ophthalmopathy a median of approximately 6 months ahead of onset, with around 65% sensitivity and 72.22% specificity. Most expanded thyroid clonotypes (frequency above 0.001) were also found in blood, which suggests that blood repertoires may mirror thyroid immune responses. A model built on a 13 V-J signature distinguished ophthalmopathy from stable hyperthyroidism, reaching roughly 88% sensitivity and around 82% specificity in cross-validation and 80%/75% in testing. Sample size was not statistically predetermined, and investigators were not blinded to group allocation.

The germline V gene sets CDR1 to SGHDN and CDR2 to FVKESK. Relative to germline, V is 4 bases shorter and J is 8 bases shorter, with 14 bases between their ends. The CDR3 runs 13 amino acids, cysteine and phenylalanine included. CDR3 DNA is the only sequence kept; it has 39 bases, read in frame from the first base. Note on this clonotype: Its antigen has not been determined. No much larger clone is present one base from it, and per-base qualities are unavailable.

Ophthalmopathy patients had moderately to severely active disease, Clinical Activity Score of at least 3, NOSPECS grade of at least 4, and duration under 3 months. Any patient with an uncontrolled infection, another autoimmune disease, pregnancy or lactation was excluded. Diagnoses relied on clinical symptoms, serum thyroxine and TRAb, thyroid ultrasound and orbital computed tomography. PBMCs were isolated from about 9.2 ml of fresh peripheral blood by Ficoll-Paque density gradient centrifugation. Total RNA was extracted using Trizol reagent, and RNA quality was assessed on an Agilent 2100 Bioanalyzer.

The sequence came from a man aged 18 to 35 with Graves' ophthalmopathy. This chain joins TRBV14 to TRBJ1-2; no D gene can be assigned with confidence. Sequenced sample: blood. The CDR3 corresponds to CASSPLRHVGYTF. DNA sequence: TGTGCCAGCAGCCCTTTGAGGCACGTAGGCTACACCTTC.